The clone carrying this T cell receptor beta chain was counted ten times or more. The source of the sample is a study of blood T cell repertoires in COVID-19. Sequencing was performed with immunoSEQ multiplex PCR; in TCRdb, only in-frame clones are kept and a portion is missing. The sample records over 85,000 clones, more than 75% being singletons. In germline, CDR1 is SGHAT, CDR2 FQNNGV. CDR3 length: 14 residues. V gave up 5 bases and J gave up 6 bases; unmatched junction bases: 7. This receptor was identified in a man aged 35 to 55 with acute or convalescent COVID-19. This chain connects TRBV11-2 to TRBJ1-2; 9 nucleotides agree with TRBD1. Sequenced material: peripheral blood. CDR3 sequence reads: CASSRSRDRDGYTF. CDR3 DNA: TGTGCCAGCAGCCGATCCCGGGACAGGGATGGCTACACCTTC.